Each of the 6 T cell receptor beta chains below was sequenced from the same sample in a study of blood T cell repertoires in COVID-19. Sequencing was performed with immunoSEQ multiplex PCR; in TCRdb, only in-frame clones are kept and a portion is missing. The sample lists about 35,000 clones, around 80% occurring once. Sequencing input: peripheral blood. Receptors were obtained from a man older than 75 with active or convalescent COVID-19.

The chain combines TRBV5-4 with TRBJ2-5, with D hard to call. Germline CDR1 SGHNT, CDR2 YYREEE (reference sequence). This CDR3 has 15 amino acids. Trimming shortened V by 0 bases and J by 0 bases, and 9 bases separated the two germline ends. This CDR3 is CASSLAGSYQETQYF. CDR3 DNA sequence: TGTGCCAGCAGCTTGGCCGGTAGTTACCAAGAGACCCAGTACTTC. The full variable domain, with the rest looked up from reference TRBV5-4 and TRBJ2-5, is ETGVTQSPTHLIKTRGQQVTLRCSSQSGHNTVSWYQQALGQGPQFIFQYYREEENGRGNFPPRFSGLQFPNYSSELNVNALELDDSALYLCASSLAGSYQETQYFGPGTRLLVL.

The rearrangement links TRBV24-1 to TRBJ2-1; 11 bases are a match to TRBD2. J lost 0 bases, V lost 5 bases, and 5 bases had no gene match. CDR3 length: 17 amino acids. Germline V gene lookup returns CDR1 KGHDR and CDR2 SFDVKD. The DNA for the CDR3 is TGTGCCACCAGTGGTGGGACTAGCGGAGACTCCTACAATGAGCAGTTCTTC. This codes for CATSGGTSGDSYNEQFF.

The chain links TRBV30 to TRBJ1-1, with 8 nucleotides matching TRBD1. The V segment lost 2 bases and the J segment 4 bases; nucleotides outside the gene matches: 9. The CDR3 consists of 15 residues. Germline CDR1 is GTSNPN and CDR2 is SVGIG (reference sequence). CDR3 nucleotides: TGTGCCTGGAGTCTGGACAGGGTGGTGAGCACTGAAGCTTTCTTT. It yields the protein CAWSLDRVVSTEAFF.

With respect to this clone: The junction and the germline gene differ at one end; a read error may be behind it. This CDR3 is also generated by other DNA sequences in the sample. The J gene is TRBJ2-3, the V gene TRBV10-3; 8 bases are shared with TRBD1. Germline V gives CDR1 ENHRY, CDR2 SYGVKD. The CDR3 spans 15 residues. In DNA form, the CDR3 reads TGTGCTATCAGTGAGTCGATGAGACAGGGGGATACGCAGTATTTT. It codes for CAISESMRQGDTQYF.

The rearrangement joins TRBV5-1 to TRBJ2-5, with D uncertain. CDR1 is SGHRS, CDR2 YFSETQ, per germline. The CDR3 totals 14 residues. With 9 bases removed from V and 2 bases from J, the gap between germline ends came to 17 bases. The CDR3 DNA follows: TGCGCCACCAAAGGAGTGAGTGGGCAAGAGACCCAGTACTTC. Its translation is CATKGVSGQETQYF.

V gene TRBV11-3 combines with J gene TRBJ2-1, with a weak D call TRBD2 (5 bases). V gave up 1 base and J gave up 8 bases, with 12 bases separating them. Germline V lookup: CDR1 SGHNT, CDR2 YENEEA. The CDR3 covers 14 residues. CDR3 DNA sequence: TGTGCCAGCAGCTTAGGTCGGTGGGGAGATGAGCAGTTCTTC. Encoded protein: CASSLGRWGDEQFF.